These 6 T cell receptor beta chains were all obtained from the same sample, sequenced in a study of T-cell reconstitution after alpha-beta-depleted transplantation in children. It was with unique molecular identifiers that the TCRbeta library was prepared. From the PCR reads, TCRdb called clonotypes with MiXCR, one entry per CDR3 protein. The sample gives about 640,000 distinct CDR3 sequences, 15% to 20% of which show up once; 0.85% to 1.3% is in the top ten. Sequences were derived from PBMCs from the stem cell graft donor, sampled from the stem cell graft. These receptors originate from a human donor who donated a stem cell graft to a child with acute myeloid leukemia.

This clonotype was seen more than once but under ten times. V usage is TRBV20-1 and J usage is TRBJ1-2; 9 bases are a match to TRBD1. The junction had 14 bases not matched to a gene; V was cut back by 4 bases and J by 8 bases. The CDR3 loop spans 15 amino acids. Germline assignment: CDR1 DFQATT and CDR2 SNEGSKA (reference sequence). CDR3 sequence: CSATNLRQGEWGYTF. CDR3 nucleotide sequence: TGCAGTGCTACGAACCTCCGACAGGGGGAGTGGGGCTACACCTTC.

This clonotype has just a few counts. The chain links TRBV12-3 or TRBV12-4 to TRBJ1-3, with 9 bases lining up with TRBD1. V was pared by 3 bases and J by 2 bases, with 8 bases of the junction left unmatched. CDR3 length: 17 amino acids. The CDR3 DNA reads TGTGCCAGCAGTTTCAGTCCGGGACAGGGAGCTGGAAACACCATATATTTT. This gives the protein CASSFSPGQGAGNTIYF.

The V gene is TRBV6-2 or TRBV6-3, the J gene TRBJ2-3; tentative D call: TRBD1 (6 bases). With 4 bases removed from V and 7 bases from J, the gap between germline ends came to 9 bases. The CDR3 loop spans 12 amino acids. Germline V CDR1 and CDR2: MNHEY, SVGEGT. The CDR3 region is CASSLQGHTQYF. Here the CDR3 DNA reads TGTGCCAGCAGTTTACAGGGCCATACGCAGTATTTT.

This clonotype came up a few times. The chain links TRBV29-1 to TRBJ1-2; 7 bases are shared with TRBD1. Germline values: CDR1 SQVTM, CDR2 ANQGSEA. CDR3 size: 14 residues. The trim removed 7 bases at V and 7 bases at J, leaving 15 bases unmatched. CDR3 coding DNA: TGCAGCGCCCTACCAGGGACAGTGTCGGTTGGCTACACCTTC. Protein: CSALPGTVSVGYTF.

This clonotype was observed a few times. The J gene is TRBJ2-3, the V gene TRBV6-5, with D perhaps assigned TRBD1 or TRBD2 (7 bases each). The V end lost 2 bases, the J end lost 6 bases, and 18 bases lay between the germline ends. Germline values: CDR1 MNHEY, CDR2 SVGAGI. The CDR3 covers 16 residues. CDR3 nucleotides: TGTGCCAGCAGTTACCGCTTTAGGGAGGGACAGGATACGCAGTATTTT. Amino acids: CASSYRFREGQDTQYF.

This rearrangement joins TRBV6-5 to TRBJ2-1; perhaps TRBD2 as D (5 bases). The V end lost 0 bases, the J end lost 0 bases, and 6 bases lay between the germline ends. Looked up from germline, CDR1 is MNHEY and CDR2 is SVGAGI. The CDR3 runs 15 residues. CDR3 residues: CASSYSRASYNEQFF. CDR3 in DNA: TGTGCCAGCAGTTACTCGAGGGCCTCCTACAATGAGCAGTTCTTC.